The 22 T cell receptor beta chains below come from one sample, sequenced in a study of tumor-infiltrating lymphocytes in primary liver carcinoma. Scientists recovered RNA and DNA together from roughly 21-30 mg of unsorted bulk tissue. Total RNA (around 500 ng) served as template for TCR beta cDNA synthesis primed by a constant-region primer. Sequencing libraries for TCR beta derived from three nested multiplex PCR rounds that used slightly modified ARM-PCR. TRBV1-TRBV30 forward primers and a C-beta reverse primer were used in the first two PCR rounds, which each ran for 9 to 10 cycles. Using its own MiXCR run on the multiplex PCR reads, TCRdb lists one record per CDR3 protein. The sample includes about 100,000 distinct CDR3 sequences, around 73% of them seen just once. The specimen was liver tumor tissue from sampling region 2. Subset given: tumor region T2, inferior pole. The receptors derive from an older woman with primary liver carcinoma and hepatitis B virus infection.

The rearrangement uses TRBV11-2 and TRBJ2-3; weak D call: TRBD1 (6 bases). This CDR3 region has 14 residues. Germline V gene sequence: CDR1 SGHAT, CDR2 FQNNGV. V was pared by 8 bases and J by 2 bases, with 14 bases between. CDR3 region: CASLVGHHTDTQYF. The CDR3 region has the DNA TGTGCCAGCTTAGTGGGACACCACACAGATACGCAGTATTTT.

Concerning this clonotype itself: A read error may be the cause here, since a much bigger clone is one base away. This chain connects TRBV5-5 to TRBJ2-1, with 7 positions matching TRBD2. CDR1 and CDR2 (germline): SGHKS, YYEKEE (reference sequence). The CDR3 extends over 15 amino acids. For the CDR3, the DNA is TGTGCCAGCAGCTTGGACCGGGAGGCTCGCAATGAGCAGCTCTTC. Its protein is CASSLDREARNEQLF. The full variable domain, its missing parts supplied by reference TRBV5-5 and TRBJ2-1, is DAGVTQSPTHLIKTRGQQVTLRCSPISGHKSVSWYQQVLGQGPQFIFQYYEKEERGRGNFPDRFSARQFPNYSSELNVNALLLGDSALYLCASSLDREARNEQLFGPGTRLTVL.

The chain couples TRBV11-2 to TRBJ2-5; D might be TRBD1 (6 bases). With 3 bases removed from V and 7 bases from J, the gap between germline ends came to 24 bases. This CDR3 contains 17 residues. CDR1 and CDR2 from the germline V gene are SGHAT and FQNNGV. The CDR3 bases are TGTGCCAGCAGCTTTGAAGGGGGTGTCTGGGGGACAACGACCCAGTACTTC. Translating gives CASSFEGGVWGTTTQYF.

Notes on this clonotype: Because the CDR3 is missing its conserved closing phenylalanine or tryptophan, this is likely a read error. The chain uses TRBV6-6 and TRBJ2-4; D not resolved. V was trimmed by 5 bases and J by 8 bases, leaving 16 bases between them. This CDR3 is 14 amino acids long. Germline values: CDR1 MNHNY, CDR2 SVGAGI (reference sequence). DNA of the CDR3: TGTGCCAGCAGTAACACCGGTACATCGGACATTCAGTACTCC. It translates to CASSNTGTSDIQYS.

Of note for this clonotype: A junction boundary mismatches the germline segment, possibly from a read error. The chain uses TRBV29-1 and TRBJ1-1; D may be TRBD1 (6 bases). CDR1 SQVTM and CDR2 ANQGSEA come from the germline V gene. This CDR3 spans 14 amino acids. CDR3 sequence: CSVDRQGGVAEAFF. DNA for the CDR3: TGCAGCGTTGACAGGCAAGGGGGGGTTGCTGAAGCTTTCTTC.

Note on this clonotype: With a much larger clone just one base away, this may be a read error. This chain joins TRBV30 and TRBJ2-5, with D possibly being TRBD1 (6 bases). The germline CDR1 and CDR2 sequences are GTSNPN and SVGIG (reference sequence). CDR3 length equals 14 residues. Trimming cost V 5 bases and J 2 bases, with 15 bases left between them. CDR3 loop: CAWDRTELQETQYF. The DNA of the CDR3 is TGTGCCTGGGACAGGACAGAGCTTCAAGAGACCCAGTACTTC.

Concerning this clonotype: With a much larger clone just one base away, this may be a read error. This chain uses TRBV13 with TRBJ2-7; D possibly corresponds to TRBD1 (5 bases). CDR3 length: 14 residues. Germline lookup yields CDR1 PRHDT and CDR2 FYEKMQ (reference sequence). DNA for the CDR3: TGTGCCAACAGCTTAAGTTCGGCAGGGATCGAGCAGTACTTC. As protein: CANSLSSAGIEQYF.

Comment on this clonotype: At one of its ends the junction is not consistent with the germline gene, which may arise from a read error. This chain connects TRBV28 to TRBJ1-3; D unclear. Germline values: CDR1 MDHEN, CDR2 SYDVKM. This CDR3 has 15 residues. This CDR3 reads CASGLSENSGNTTYF. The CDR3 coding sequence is TGTGCCAGCGGTCTCTCTGAGAACTCTGGAAACACCACATATTTT.

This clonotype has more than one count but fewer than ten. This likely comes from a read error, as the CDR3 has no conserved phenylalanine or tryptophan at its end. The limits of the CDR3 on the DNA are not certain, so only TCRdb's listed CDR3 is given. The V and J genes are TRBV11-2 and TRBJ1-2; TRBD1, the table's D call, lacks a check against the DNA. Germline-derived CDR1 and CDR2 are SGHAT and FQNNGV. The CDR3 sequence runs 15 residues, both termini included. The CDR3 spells CASSLVPTGIYGYII.

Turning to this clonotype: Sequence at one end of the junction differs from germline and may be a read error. CDR3 coding DNA: TGTGCCAGCAGTTTAGGCGGGGATACGCGGTATTTT. Its protein product is CASSLGGDTRYF. The chain joins TRBV12-3 or TRBV12-4 to TRBJ2-3; possibly TRBD2 for D (6 bases). The CDR3 length is 12 residues.

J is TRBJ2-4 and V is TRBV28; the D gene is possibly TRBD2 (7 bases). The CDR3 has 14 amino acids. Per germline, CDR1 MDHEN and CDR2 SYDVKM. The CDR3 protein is CVRRKGGSGNIQYF. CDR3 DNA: TGTGTCAGGAGAAAGGGGGGGTCGGGAAACATTCAGTACTTC. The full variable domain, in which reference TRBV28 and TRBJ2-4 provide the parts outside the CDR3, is DVKVTQSSRYLVKRTGEKVFLECVQDMDHENMFWYRQDPGLGLRLIYFSYDVKMKEKGDIPEGYSVSREKKERFSLILESASTNQTSMYLCVRRKGGSGNIQYFGAGTRLSVL.

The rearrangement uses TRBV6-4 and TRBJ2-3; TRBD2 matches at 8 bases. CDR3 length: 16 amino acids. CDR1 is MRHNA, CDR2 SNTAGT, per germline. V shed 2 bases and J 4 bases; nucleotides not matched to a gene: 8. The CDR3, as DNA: TGTGCCAGCAGTGACAGAACAGCGGGAGAGGCAGATACGCAGTATTTT. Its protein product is CASSDRTAGEADTQYF.

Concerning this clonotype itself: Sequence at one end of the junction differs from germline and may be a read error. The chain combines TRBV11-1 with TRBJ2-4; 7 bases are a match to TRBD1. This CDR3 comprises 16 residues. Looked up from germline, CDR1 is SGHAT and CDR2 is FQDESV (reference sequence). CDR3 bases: TGTGCCAGAAGCAATGCAAGGGACAGTTCCAAAAGCATTCAGCACTTC. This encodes CARSNARDSSKSIQHF. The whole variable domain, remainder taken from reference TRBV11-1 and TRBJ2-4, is EAEVAQSPRYKITEKSQAVAFWCDPISGHATLYWYRQILGQGPELLVQFQDESVVDDSQLPKDRFSAERLKGVDSTLKIQPAELGDSAMYLCARSNARDSSKSIQHFGAGTRLSVL.

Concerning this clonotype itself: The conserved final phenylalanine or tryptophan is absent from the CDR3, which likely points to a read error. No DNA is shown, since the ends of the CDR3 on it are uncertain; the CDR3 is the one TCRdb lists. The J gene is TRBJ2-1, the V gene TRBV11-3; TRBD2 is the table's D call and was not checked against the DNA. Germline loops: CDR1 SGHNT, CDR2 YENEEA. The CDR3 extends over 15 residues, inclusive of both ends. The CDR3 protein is CASSLGTSGKLELFV.

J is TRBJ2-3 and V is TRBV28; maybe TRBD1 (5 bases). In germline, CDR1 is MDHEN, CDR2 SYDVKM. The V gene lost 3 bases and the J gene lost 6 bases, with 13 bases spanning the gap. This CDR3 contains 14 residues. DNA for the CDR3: TGTGCCAGCAGTTTGTACAGGTGGCGGGATACGCAGTATTTT. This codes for CASSLYRWRDTQYF.

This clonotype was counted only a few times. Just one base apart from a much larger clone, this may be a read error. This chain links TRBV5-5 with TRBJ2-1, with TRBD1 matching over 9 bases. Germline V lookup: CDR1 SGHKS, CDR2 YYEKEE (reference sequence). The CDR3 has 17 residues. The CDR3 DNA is TGTGCCGGCAGCTTGGGGTATAGGGACAGGGCGATCGAGGAGCAGTTCTTC. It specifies CAGSLGYRDRAIEEQFF.

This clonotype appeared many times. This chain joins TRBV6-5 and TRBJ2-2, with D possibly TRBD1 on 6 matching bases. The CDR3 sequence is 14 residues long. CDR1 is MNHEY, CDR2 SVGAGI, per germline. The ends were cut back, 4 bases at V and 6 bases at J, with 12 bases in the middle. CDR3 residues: CASSSDRIAGELFF. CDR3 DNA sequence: TGTGCCAGCAGTTCCGACAGGATCGCCGGGGAGCTGTTTTTT.

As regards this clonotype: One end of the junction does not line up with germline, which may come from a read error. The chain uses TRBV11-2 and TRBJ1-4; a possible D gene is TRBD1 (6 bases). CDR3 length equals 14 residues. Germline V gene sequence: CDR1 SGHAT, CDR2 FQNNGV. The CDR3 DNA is TGTGCAAGCAGCTTCCGGGACAATGGTGAAAAGCTGTTTTTT. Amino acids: CASSFRDNGEKLFF.

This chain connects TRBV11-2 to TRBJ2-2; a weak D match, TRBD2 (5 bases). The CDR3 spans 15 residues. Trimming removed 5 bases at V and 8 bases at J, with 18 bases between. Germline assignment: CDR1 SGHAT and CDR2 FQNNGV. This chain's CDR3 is CASSHGVSSTGELFF. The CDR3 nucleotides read TGTGCCAGCAGCCACGGGGTTAGTAGCACAGGGGAGCTGTTTTTT.

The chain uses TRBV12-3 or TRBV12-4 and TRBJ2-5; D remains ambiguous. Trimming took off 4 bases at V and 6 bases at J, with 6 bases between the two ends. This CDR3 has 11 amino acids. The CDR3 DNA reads TGTGCCAGCAGTTCGCGGAAGACCCAGTACTTC. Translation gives CASSSRKTQYF.

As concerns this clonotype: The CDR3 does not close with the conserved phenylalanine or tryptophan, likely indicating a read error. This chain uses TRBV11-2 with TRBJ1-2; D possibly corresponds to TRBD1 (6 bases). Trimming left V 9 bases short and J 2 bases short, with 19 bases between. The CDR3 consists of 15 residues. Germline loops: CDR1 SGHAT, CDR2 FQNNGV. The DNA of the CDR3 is TGTGCCAGTGGCTTAGACCCAGGGGCCAACTATGGCTACACCATC. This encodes CASGLDPGANYGYTI.

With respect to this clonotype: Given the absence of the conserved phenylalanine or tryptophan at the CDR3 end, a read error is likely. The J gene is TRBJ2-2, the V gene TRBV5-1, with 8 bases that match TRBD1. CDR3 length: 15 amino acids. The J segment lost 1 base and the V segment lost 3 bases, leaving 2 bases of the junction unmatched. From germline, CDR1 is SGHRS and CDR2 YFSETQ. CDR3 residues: CASSWGTGNTGELFS. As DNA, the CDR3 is TGCGCCAGCAGCTGGGGGACAGGGAACACCGGGGAGCTGTTTTCT.